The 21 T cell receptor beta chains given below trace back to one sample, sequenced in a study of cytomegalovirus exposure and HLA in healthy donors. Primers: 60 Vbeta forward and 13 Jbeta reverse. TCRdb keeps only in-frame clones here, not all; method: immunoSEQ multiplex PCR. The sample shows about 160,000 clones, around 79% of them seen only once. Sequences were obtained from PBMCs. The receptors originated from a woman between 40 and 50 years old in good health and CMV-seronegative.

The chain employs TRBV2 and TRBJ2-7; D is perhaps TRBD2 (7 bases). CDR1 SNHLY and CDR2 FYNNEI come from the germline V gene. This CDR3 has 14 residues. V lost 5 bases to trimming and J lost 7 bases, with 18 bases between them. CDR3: CASSRGAPLWEQYF. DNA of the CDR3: TGTGCCAGCAGTCGGGGGGCCCCACTTTGGGAGCAGTACTTC.

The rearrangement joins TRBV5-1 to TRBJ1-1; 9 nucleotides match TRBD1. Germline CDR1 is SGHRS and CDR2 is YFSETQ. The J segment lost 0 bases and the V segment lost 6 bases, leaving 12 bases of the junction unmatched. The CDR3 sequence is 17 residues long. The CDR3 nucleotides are TGCGCCAGCAAGACCGGGACAGGGTATTCGGTGAACACTGAAGCTTTCTTT. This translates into CASKTGTGYSVNTEAFF.

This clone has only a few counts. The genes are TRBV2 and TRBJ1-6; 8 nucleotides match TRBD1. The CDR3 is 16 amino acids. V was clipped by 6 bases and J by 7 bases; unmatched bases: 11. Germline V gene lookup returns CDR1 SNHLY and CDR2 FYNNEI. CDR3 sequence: CASRDRASLVNSPLHF. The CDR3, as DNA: TGTGCCAGCAGGGACAGGGCGTCTCTTGTAAATTCACCCCTCCACTTT.

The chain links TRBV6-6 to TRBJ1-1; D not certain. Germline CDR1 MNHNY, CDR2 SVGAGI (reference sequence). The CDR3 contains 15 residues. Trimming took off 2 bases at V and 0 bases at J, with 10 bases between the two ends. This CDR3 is CASSYGTPMNTEAFF. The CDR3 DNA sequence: TGTGCCAGCAGTTACGGTACACCCATGAACACTGAAGCTTTCTTT.

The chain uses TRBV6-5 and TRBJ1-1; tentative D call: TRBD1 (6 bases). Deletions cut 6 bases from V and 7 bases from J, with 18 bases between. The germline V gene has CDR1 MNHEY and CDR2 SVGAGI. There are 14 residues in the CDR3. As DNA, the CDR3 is TGTGCCAGCAGCCGGGGCGGGGGGCAGAATGAAGCTTTCTTT. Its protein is CASSRGGGQNEAFF.

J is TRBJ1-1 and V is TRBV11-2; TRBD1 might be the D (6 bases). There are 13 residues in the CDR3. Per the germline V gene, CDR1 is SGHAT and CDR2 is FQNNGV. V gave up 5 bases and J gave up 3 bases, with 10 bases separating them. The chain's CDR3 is CASSGTLYTEAFF. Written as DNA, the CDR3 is TGTGCCAGCAGCGGGACACTATACACTGAAGCTTTCTTT.

The CDR3, as DNA: TGCGCCAGCAGCTGGCGGCCTAGCGGGGGCCAAGAGACCCAGTACTTC. Translation gives CASSWRPSGGQETQYF. The V call is TRBV5-1, the J call TRBJ2-5, with 10 bases matching TRBD2. Germline assignment: CDR1 SGHRS and CDR2 YFSETQ. The CDR3 runs 16 residues. V was pared by 3 bases and J by 1 base, with 6 bases of the junction left unmatched. Drawing the rest from reference TRBV5-1 and TRBJ2-5, the complete variable domain is KAGVTQTPRYLIKTRGQQVTLSCSPISGHRSVSWYQQTPGQGLQFLFEYFSETQRNKGNFPGRFSGRQFSNSRSEMNVSTLELGDSALYLCASSWRPSGGQETQYFGPGTRLLVL.

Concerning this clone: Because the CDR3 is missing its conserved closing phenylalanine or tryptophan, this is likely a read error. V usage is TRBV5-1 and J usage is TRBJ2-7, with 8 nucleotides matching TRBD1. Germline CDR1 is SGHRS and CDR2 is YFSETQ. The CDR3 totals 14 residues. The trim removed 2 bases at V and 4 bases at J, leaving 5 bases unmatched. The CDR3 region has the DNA TGCGCCAGCAGCTTATCAGGGGGCGGGTACGAGCAGTACCTC. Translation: CASSLSGGGYEQYL.

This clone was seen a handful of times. CDR3 region: CASSREGGAGIPQYF. DNA of the CDR3: TGTGCCAGCAGCCGGGAGGGGGGCGCGGGAATTCCCCAGTACTTC. This rearrangement joins TRBV7-7 to TRBJ2-5, with TRBD2 matching 8 bases. Germline V gene lookup returns CDR1 SSHAT and CDR2 FNYEAQ (reference sequence). V dropped 5 bases and J dropped 9; count of bases not matched to a gene: 14. The CDR3 runs to 15 residues.

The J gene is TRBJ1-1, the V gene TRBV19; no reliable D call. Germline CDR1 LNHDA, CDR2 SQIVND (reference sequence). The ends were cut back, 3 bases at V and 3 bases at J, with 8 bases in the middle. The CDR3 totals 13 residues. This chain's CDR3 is CASSIPGYTEAFF. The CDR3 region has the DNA TGTGCCAGTAGTATCCCGGGTTACACTGAAGCTTTCTTT. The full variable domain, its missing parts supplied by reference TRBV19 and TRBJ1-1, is DGGITQSPKYLFRKEGQNVTLSCEQNLNHDAMYWYRQDPGQGLRLIYYSQIVNDFQKGDIAEGYSVSREKKESFPLTVTSAQKNPTAFYLCASSIPGYTEAFFGQGTRLTVV.

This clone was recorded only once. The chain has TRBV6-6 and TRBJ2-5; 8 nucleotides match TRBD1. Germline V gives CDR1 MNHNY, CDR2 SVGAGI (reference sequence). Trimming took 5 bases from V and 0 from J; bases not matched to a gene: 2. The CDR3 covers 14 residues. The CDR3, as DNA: TGTGCCAGCAGTCTGGACAGGGACCAAGAGACCCAGTACTTC. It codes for CASSLDRDQETQYF.

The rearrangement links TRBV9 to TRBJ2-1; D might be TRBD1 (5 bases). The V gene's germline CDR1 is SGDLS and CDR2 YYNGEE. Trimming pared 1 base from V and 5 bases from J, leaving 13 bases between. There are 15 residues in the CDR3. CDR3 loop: CASSVNGATHNEQFF. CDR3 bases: TGTGCCAGCAGCGTAAATGGGGCCACACACAATGAGCAGTTCTTC. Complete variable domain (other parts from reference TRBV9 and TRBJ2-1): DSGVTQTPKHLITATGQRVTLRCSPRSGDLSVYWYQQSLDQGLQFLIQYYNGEERAKGNILERFSAQQFPDLHSELNLSSLELGDSALYFCASSVNGATHNEQFFGPGTRLTVL.

CDR3 amino acids: CASSLNTGGETQYF. In DNA form, the CDR3 reads TGTGCCAGCAGCTTAAATACAGGGGGGGAGACCCAGTACTTC. The chain employs TRBV7-3 and TRBJ2-5; 8 bases line up with TRBD1. The CDR3 runs 14 residues. Trimming at V came to 1 base and at J to 5 bases, leaving 3 bases not matched to a gene. Per germline, CDR1 SGHTA and CDR2 FQGTGA.

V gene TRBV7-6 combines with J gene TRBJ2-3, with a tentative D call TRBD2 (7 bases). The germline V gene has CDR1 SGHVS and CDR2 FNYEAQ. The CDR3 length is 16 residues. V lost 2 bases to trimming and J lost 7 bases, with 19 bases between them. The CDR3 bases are TGTGCCAGCAGCTTAAATTTTGGGGGGGCCTTGAATACGCAGTATTTT. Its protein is CASSLNFGGALNTQYF.

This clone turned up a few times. CDR3 bases: TGTGCCAGCGCGGGACAGTACACCGGGGAGCTGTTTTTT. This codes for CASAGQYTGELFF. The chain employs TRBV2 and TRBJ2-2; D perhaps matches TRBD1 (7 bases). The germline CDR1 and CDR2 sequences are SNHLY and FYNNEI. Trimming took 8 bases from V and 3 from J, leaving 10 bases between them. CDR3 size: 13 residues.

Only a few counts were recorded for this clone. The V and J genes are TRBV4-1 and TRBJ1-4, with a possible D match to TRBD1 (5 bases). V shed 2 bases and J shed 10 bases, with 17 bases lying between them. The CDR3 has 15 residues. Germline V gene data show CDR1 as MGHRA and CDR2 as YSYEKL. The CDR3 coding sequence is TGCGCCAGCAGCCAACCCGGGACGACGGGGGGAAAACTGTTTTTT. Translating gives CASSQPGTTGGKLFF.

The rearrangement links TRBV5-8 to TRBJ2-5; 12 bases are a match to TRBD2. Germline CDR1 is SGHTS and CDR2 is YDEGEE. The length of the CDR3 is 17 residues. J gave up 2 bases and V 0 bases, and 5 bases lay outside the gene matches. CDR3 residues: CASSLGTSGATQETQYF. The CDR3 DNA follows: TGTGCCAGCAGCTTGGGGACTAGCGGGGCTACACAAGAGACCCAGTACTTC.

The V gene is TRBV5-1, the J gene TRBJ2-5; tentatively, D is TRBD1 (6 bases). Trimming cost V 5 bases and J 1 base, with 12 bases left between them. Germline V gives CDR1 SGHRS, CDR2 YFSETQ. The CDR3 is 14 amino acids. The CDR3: CASSPQTGQETQYF. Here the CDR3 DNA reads TGCGCCAGCAGTCCACAGACAGGCCAAGAGACCCAGTACTTC.

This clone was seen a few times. CDR3 nucleotides: TGTGCCAGCAGCCGACTTGGGGAGATGCGGCAGTACTTC. Protein: CASSRLGEMRQYF. V and J are TRBV11-2 and TRBJ2-7; D perhaps matches TRBD2 (5 bases). The V gene's germline CDR1 is SGHAT and CDR2 FQNNGV. This CDR3 has 13 amino acids. The V end was cut by 5 bases, the J end by 9 bases, with 17 bases between.

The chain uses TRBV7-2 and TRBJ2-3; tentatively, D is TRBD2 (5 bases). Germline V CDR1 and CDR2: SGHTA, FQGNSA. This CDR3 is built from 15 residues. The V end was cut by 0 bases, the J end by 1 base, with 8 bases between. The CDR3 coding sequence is TGTGCCAGCAGCTTAGCGTGGGGAGGCACAGATACGCAGTATTTT. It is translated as CASSLAWGGTDTQYF.

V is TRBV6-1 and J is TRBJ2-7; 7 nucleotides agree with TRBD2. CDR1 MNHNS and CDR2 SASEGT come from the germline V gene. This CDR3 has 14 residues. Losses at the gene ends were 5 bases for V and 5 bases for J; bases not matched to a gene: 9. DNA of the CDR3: TGTGCCAGCAGTTATACTAGCGACAATAACGAGCAGTACTTC. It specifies CASSYTSDNNEQYF.